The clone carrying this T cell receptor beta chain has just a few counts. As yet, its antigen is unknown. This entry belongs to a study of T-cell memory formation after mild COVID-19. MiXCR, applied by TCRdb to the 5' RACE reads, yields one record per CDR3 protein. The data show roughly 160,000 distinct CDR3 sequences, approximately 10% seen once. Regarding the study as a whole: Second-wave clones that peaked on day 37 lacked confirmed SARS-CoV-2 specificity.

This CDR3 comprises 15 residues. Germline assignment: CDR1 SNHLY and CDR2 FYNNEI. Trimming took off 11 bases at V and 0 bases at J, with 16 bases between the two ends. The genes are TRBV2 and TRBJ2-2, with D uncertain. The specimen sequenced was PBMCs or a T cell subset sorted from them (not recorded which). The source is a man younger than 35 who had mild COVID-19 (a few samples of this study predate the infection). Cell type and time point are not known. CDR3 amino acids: CARKGGSANTGELFF. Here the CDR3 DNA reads TGTGCCCGAAAGGGCGGATCCGCGAACACCGGGGAGCTGTTTTTT.